This TCR beta chain was captured by sequencing in a study of cytomegalovirus exposure and HLA in healthy donors. Researchers ran the PCR with 60 Vbeta and 13 Jbeta primers. Data came from immunoSEQ multiplex PCR; TCRdb stores just in-frame clones and leaves some out. The sample includes about 150,000 clones, 65% to 80% of them seen just once. The length of the CDR3 is 18 residues. After removal of 2 bases from V and 10 bases from J, the junction contained 18 bases not matched to a gene. Germline V gene sequence: CDR1 SGHTA, CDR2 FQGNSA. This clonotype originated in a man in his forties or fifties in good health and CMV-seropositive. The sequencing input was PBMCs. The chain carries TRBV7-2 and TRBJ2-1, with 9 bases fitting TRBD2. The DNA for the CDR3 is TGTGCCAGCAGCTTATATGGGGGGGCGGGGCGGGAGGGCCGGGAGCAGTTCTTC. This translates into CASSLYGGAGREGREQFF.